The source of this T cell receptor beta chain is a study of T cell repertoires in cytomegalovirus infection. Whole-study context: Signatures in public TCR beta sequences pointed to both CMV infection and matching HLA type.

This clonotype was counted many times. Its antigen is still unknown. TCRdb independently ran MiXCR on the reads; one entry per CDR3 protein. The sample consists of 130,000 or so distinct CDR3 sequences, about 6% of them appearing once. Germline-derived CDR1 and CDR2 are SGHAT and FQNNGV. V was pared by 0 bases and J by 5 bases, with 4 bases between. The CDR3 is 12 amino acids. Study-level results: Accumulated public TCR beta family frequency recognized individuals carrying CMV together with the relevant HLA. Dominant in the ex vivo response were TCR beta clonotypes restricted by HLA-C and specific for CMV.

The sequenced sample was PBMCs. The sequence was collected from a human donor in good health (CMV status not recorded). Some clones in this sample may be carry-over from other donors' samples. The chain links TRBV11-2 to TRBJ1-1; no firm D call. CDR3 sequence reads: CASSLDGTEAFF. Written as DNA, the CDR3 is TGTGCCAGCAGCTTAGACGGGACTGAAGCTTTCTTT.